These T cell receptor beta chains were read from a single sample in a study of blood T cell repertoires in COVID-19. Clones were sequenced by immunoSEQ multiplex PCR, and TCRdb holds only the in-frame ones, with some missing. The sample shows a few hundred thousand clones, around 92% of them seen only once. Sequenced sample: PBMCs or T cells enriched from blood (not recorded which). These receptors were collected from a woman under 40 who had recovered from COVID-19. The CDR3 runs from the conserved cysteine through the conserved F or W. Fields, in order: D gene, J gene, V gene, clone size, CDR3 protein, CDR3 DNA. A D gene is named only where the DNA matches it firmly. Some rows mark clone size as missing; the rest say once, few, many or name a class of expanded clone.

>TRBD1|TRBJ1-4|TRBV27|-
CASRLQGVTNEKLFF
TGTGCCAGCAGACTCCAGGGGGTGACTAATGAAAAACTGTTTTTT
>-|TRBJ2-2|TRBV5-1|few
CASSLGLQGSMANTGELFF
TGCGCCAGCAGCTTGGGCCTACAGGGATCAATGGCGAACACCGGGGAGCTGTTTTTT
>TRBD1|TRBJ1-2|TRBV10-3|-
CAISESHSGQEGRGYTF
TGTGCCATCAGTGAGTCGCATTCGGGACAGGAAGGTAGAGGCTACACCTTC
>TRBD1|TRBJ1-2|TRBV23-1|-
CASRPGQGANGYTF
TGCGCCAGCAGACCCGGACAGGGCGCCAATGGCTACACCTTC
>-|TRBJ1-2|TRBV3-1/TRBV3-2|once
CASSQDAGSYGYTF
TGTGCCAGCAGCCAAGATGCGGGGTCCTATGGCTACACCTTC
>-|TRBJ2-2|TRBV27|-
CASRLAGTGELFF
TGTGCCAGCAGACTCGCCGGGACCGGGGAGCTGTTTTTT
>TRBD2|TRBJ2-3|TRBV19|-
CASAGGRALDTQYF
TGTGCCAGTGCGGGCGGGAGGGCCCTGGATACGCAGTATTTT
>TRBD1|TRBJ1-5|TRBV2|-
CASSHGTGGLQPQHF
TGTGCCAGCAGCCACGGGACAGGGGGCCTTCAGCCCCAGCATTTT
>-|TRBJ1-2|TRBV29-1|-
CSVHIPDRNYGYTF
TGCAGCGTCCACATCCCGGACAGAAACTATGGCTACACCTTC
>-|TRBJ1-5|TRBV10-3|-
CAISDTTGLGQPQHF
TGTGCCATCAGTGATACTACAGGGCTTGGCCAGCCCCAGCATTTT
>-|TRBJ2-7|TRBV6-5|-
CASSFPGHPYEQYF
TGTGCCAGCAGTTTCCCGGGACATCCCTACGAGCAGTACTTC
>TRBD1|TRBJ1-1|TRBV7-2|-
CASSKSPGTANTEAFF
TGTGCCAGCAGCAAATCACCCGGGACAGCAAACACTGAAGCTTTCTTT
>TRBD1|TRBJ2-2|TRBV7-7|-
CASTAPDRVKYTGELFF
TGTGCTAGCACCGCACCCGACAGGGTTAAATACACCGGGGAGCTGTTTTTT
>TRBD1|TRBJ1-1|TRBV27|-
CASSPLTGWGYTEAFF
TGTGCCAGCAGCCCCTTGACAGGGTGGGGGTACACTGAAGCTTTCTTT
>TRBD2|TRBJ2-1|TRBV28|-
CASRRERDYNEQFF
TGTGCCAGCAGGCGGGAGCGGGACTACAATGAGCAGTTCTTC
>TRBD2|TRBJ2-3|TRBV2|-
CASRQPSGSTDTQYF
TGTGCCAGCAGGCAACCTAGCGGGAGCACAGATACGCAGTATTTT
>TRBD1|TRBJ2-7|TRBV10-3|-
CAIKFGTGAIYEQYF
TGTGCCATCAAGTTCGGGACAGGGGCTATCTACGAGCAGTACTTC
>-|TRBJ2-3|TRBV5-1|once
CASSFGRATDTQYF
TGCGCCAGCAGCTTCGGGCGGGCCACAGATACGCAGTATTTT
>TRBD1|TRBJ2-7|TRBV6-4|-
CASRGDRQYEQYF
TGTGCCAGCAGGGGGGACAGACAATACGAGCAGTACTTC
>-|TRBJ2-3|TRBV6-5|-
CASSYGLGTDTQYF
TGTGCCAGCAGTTACGGCCTTGGCACAGATACGCAGTATTTT
>TRBD1|TRBJ1-1|TRBV5-1|-
CASSLGQEKAFF
TGCGCCAGCAGCCTGGGACAGGAGAAAGCTTTCTTT
>-|TRBJ1-1|TRBV3-1/TRBV3-2|-
CASSRAVNTEAFF
TGTGCCAGCAGCCGGGCCGTAAACACTGAAGCTTTCTTT
>-|TRBJ1-1|TRBV10-3|-
CATTSGVRDTEAFF
TGTGCCACCACATCAGGGGTAAGGGACACTGAAGCTTTCTTT
>-|TRBJ2-7|TRBV9|-
CASSVSQGIIYEQYF
TGTGCCAGCAGCGTCTCGCAGGGTATCATCTACGAGCAGTACTTC
>-|TRBJ1-2|TRBV6-5|-
CASSYGSGAGNYGYTF
TGTGCCAGCAGTTACGGATCTGGGGCTGGAAACTATGGCTACACCTTC
>TRBD1|TRBJ2-7|TRBV7-9|-
CASRKGDREGEQYF
TGTGCCAGCAGGAAGGGGGACAGGGAGGGCGAGCAGTACTTC
>TRBD1|TRBJ2-7|TRBV2|once
CASMGPGQAVHEQYF
TGTGCCAGCATGGGTCCGGGACAGGCTGTCCACGAGCAGTACTTC
>TRBD1|TRBJ2-1|TRBV5-8|-
CASSRRQGYRNNEQFF
TGTGCCAGCAGCCGGAGACAGGGATATCGTAACAATGAGCAGTTCTTC
>-|TRBJ2-4|TRBV23-1|-
CASSHSVLEDPIAKNIQYF
TGCGCCAGCAGTCATTCGGTATTGGAGGACCCGATAGCCAAAAACATTCAGTACTTC
>TRBD2|TRBJ2-1|TRBV18|-
CASSPTSGNYNEQFF
TGTGCCAGCTCACCAACTAGCGGGAATTACAATGAGCAGTTCTTC
>TRBD1|TRBJ1-1|TRBV10-3|few
CAISAGTGLQAFF
TGTGCCATCAGTGCGGGGACAGGCCTCCAAGCTTTCTTT
>-|TRBJ2-5|TRBV18|-
CASSPLGETQYF
TGTGCCAGCTCACCGCTAGGAGAGACCCAGTACTTC
>TRBD2|TRBJ2-1|TRBV7-6|once
CASSLGQGGINEQFF
TGTGCCAGCAGCTTAGGGCAGGGAGGGATAAATGAGCAGTTCTTC
>TRBD2|TRBJ2-1|TRBV9|-
CASSGGTSGINEQFF
TGTGCCAGCAGCGGGGGGACTAGCGGGATCAATGAGCAGTTCTTC
>TRBD1|TRBJ1-2|TRBV28|-
CASALNEHRGLSYGYTF
TGTGCCAGCGCCCTTAACGAACACAGGGGGCTAAGCTATGGCTACACCTTC
>TRBD1|TRBJ1-4|TRBV15|-
CATSGQGGEKLFF
TGTGCCACCAGCGGACAGGGAGGGGAAAAACTGTTTTTT
>-|TRBJ2-3|TRBV9|-
CASSPGENRGYTQYF
TGTGCCAGCAGCCCGGGGGAAAATAGGGGTTATACGCAGTATTTT